This TCR beta chain comes out of a study of blood T cell repertoires in COVID-19. The overall study: COVID-19 samples from acute and convalescent phases originated in the United States, Italy and Spain.

Profiled with immunoSEQ multiplex PCR; TCRdb holds only in-frame clones, not every one. The repertoire holds around 42,000 clones, with 80% to 90% as singletons. This clone was counted once. V was clipped by 0 bases and J by 1 base, with 12 bases between them. Germline V lookup: CDR1 SGHDN, CDR2 FVKESK. The CDR3 sequence is 16 residues long. Sequencing input: peripheral blood. The genes are TRBV14 and TRBJ1-1; possibly TRBD1 for D (5 bases). The sequence was obtained from a man under 40 with active or convalescent COVID-19. The CDR3 reads CASSQDRALTNTEAFF. CDR3 nucleotide sequence: TGTGCCAGCAGCCAAGACAGGGCCTTGACGAACACTGAAGCTTTCTTT.